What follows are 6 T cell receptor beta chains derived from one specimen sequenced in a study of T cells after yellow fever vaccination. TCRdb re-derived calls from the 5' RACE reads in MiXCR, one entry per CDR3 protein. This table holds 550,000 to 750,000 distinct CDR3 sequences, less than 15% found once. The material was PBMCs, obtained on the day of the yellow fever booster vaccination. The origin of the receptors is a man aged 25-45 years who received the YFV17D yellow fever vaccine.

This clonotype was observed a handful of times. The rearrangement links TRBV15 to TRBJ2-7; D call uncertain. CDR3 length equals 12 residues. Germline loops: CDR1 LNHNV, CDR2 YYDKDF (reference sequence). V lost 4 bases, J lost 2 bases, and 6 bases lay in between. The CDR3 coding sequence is TGTGCCACCAGCAACGACACCTACGAGCAGTACTTC. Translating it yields CATSNDTYEQYF.

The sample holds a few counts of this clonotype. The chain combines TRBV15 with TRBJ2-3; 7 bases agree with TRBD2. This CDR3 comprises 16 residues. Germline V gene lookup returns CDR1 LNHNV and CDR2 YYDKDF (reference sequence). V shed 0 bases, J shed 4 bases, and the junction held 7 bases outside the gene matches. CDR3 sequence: CATSREGGRASDTQYF. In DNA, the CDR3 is TGTGCCACCAGCAGAGAGGGAGGGAGAGCCTCAGATACGCAGTATTTT.

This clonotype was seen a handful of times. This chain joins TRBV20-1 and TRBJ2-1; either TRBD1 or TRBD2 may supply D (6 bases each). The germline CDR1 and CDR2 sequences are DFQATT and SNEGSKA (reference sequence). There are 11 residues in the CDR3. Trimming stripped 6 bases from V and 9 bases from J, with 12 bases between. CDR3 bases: TGCAGTGCGGGGGGCAAGGGTGAGCAGTTCTTC. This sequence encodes CSAGGKGEQFF.

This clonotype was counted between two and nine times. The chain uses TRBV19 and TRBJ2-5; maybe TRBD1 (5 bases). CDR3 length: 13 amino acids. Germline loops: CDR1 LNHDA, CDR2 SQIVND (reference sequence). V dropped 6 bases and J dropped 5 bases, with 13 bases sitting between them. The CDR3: CASRQGSVETQYF. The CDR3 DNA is TGTGCCAGTAGGCAGGGCTCCGTGGAGACCCAGTACTTC.

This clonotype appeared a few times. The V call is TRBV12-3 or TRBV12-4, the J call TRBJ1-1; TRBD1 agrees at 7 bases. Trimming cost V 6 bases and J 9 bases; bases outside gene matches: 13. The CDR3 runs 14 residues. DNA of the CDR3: TGTGCCAGCAGCCCGAAGAGGGGGCGCGGAAAAGCTTTCTTT. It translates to CASSPKRGRGKAFF.

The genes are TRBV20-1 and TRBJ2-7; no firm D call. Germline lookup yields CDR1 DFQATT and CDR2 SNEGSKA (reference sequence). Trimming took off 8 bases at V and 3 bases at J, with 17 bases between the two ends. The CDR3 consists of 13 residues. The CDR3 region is CSMLRRDLYEQYF. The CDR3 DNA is TGCAGTATGCTGCGCCGAGATCTCTACGAGCAGTACTTC.